A single sample gave rise to the 10 T cell receptor beta chains below, sequenced in a study of T cells after yellow fever vaccination. TCRdb ran MiXCR on the 5' RACE reads and lists one entry per CDR3 protein. The sample lists 250,000 to 300,000 distinct CDR3 sequences, over 10% seen once, with around 0.49% in the top ten. The sample here was CD4+ T cells sorted from PBMCs, taken 45 days after the yellow fever booster vaccination. These receptors were obtained from a young man who received the YFV17D yellow fever vaccine.

A few counts support this clonotype. V and J are TRBV7-2 and TRBJ2-7, with TRBD2 identical over 8 bases. Germline CDR1 and CDR2: SGHTA and FQGNSA. V lost 4 bases, J lost 0 bases, and 5 bases stayed unmatched. CDR3 length: 15 residues. CDR3 sequence (DNA): TGTGCCAGCAGCTGGGTAGCGGGGAGCTCCTACGAGCAGTACTTC. Amino acids: CASSWVAGSSYEQYF.

This clonotype was picked up a small number of times. The CDR3 is CSARRLAGFSYEQYF. The CDR3 region has the DNA TGCAGTGCTAGGAGGCTAGCGGGATTCTCCTACGAGCAGTACTTC. The chain uses TRBV20-1 and TRBJ2-7; TRBD2 matches at 9 bases. The V segment lost 3 bases and the J segment 0 bases; nucleotides outside the gene matches: 6. Germline CDR1 reads DFQATT; CDR2 reads SNEGSKA (reference sequence). This CDR3 has 15 amino acids.

This clonotype has only a few counts. The rearrangement links TRBV12-3 or TRBV12-4 to TRBJ1-2; 9 nucleotides match TRBD1. V lost 6 bases and J lost 4; bases outside the gene matches: 9. This CDR3 is 15 amino acids long. For the CDR3, the DNA is TGTGCCAGCAGCCGGGACAGGGAGCAGGGCTATGGCTACACCTTC. It encodes CASSRDREQGYGYTF.

The sample holds one count of this clonotype. The V gene is TRBV6-5, the J gene TRBJ2-4, with D tentatively TRBD1 (6 bases). V was cut by 0 bases and J by 3 bases, with 9 bases left in between. From germline, CDR1 is MNHEY and CDR2 SVGAGI. The CDR3 consists of 15 residues. CDR3 sequence (DNA): TGTGCCAGCAGTTACTCCGCCAGGGGCAAAAACATTCAGTACTTC. Amino acid sequence: CASSYSARGKNIQYF.

The V gene is TRBV9, the J gene TRBJ2-7; no firm D call. The V end was cut by 1 base, the J end by 0 bases, with 11 bases between. The CDR3 is made up of 15 amino acids. The germline V gene has CDR1 SGDLS and CDR2 YYNGEE. Written as DNA, the CDR3 is TGTGCCAGCAGCGTATCTGAGGTTAGCTCCTACGAGCAGTACTTC. Translated, it gives CASSVSEVSSYEQYF.

A few counts support this clonotype. At one end, the junction sequence differs from germline, possibly due to a read error. This chain joins TRBV18 and TRBJ1-5; no clear D. Germline lookup yields CDR1 KGHSH and CDR2 LQKENI. The CDR3 totals 15 residues. The CDR3, as DNA: TGTGCCAGCTCACCACAGGACTCCCGGAACCAGCCCCAGCATTTC. Its protein product is CASSPQDSRNQPQHF.

The V call is TRBV7-2, the J call TRBJ2-7; 8 nucleotides align to TRBD1. The CDR3 extends over 13 amino acids. The trim removed 7 bases at V and 3 bases at J, leaving 5 bases unmatched. Germline CDR1 is SGHTA and CDR2 is FQGNSA. The CDR3 DNA reads as TGTGCCAGCACCCGGGACAGGAACTACGAGCAGTACTTC. Protein sequence: CASTRDRNYEQYF.

The chain carries TRBV20-1 and TRBJ2-1, with D perhaps TRBD2 (5 bases). This CDR3 has 14 residues. V lost 2 bases and J 0 bases, leaving 8 bases between the germline ends. CDR1 DFQATT and CDR2 SNEGSKA come from the germline V gene (reference sequence). CDR3 residues: CSARIGSSYNEQFF. The CDR3 nucleotides are TGCAGTGCTAGAATTGGGAGCTCCTACAATGAGCAGTTCTTC.

This clonotype has just a few counts. The chain joins TRBV7-2 to TRBJ1-1; D call uncertain. The CDR3 loop spans 15 amino acids. Per germline, CDR1 SGHTA and CDR2 FQGNSA. Trimming cost V 2 bases and J 1 base, with 11 bases left between them. CDR3 DNA sequence: TGTGCCAGCAGCTTAAAGACGGGCGGGAACACTGAAGCTTTCTTT. Translation: CASSLKTGGNTEAFF.

The gene calls are TRBV6-5 and TRBJ1-2; D is unclear. Germline V gene data show CDR1 as MNHEY and CDR2 as SVGAGI. The CDR3 totals 14 residues. V was pared by 0 bases and J by 2 bases, with 7 bases between. DNA of the CDR3: TGTGCCAGCAGTTACTCGTCCGGAAACTATGGCTACACCTTC. Translated: CASSYSSGNYGYTF.